This T cell receptor (beta chain) was sequenced in a study of T-cell memory formation after mild COVID-19 (dated by TCRdb to 2020 to 2023). At the level of the whole study: Most TCR sequence clusters were specific to one of the two donors. T-cell clones expanding and contracting after mild COVID-19 in a couple of donors were tracked by longitudinal TCRalpha and TCRbeta repertoire sequencing. The cohort was made up of two young adult volunteers, one female and one male, who were previously healthy.

Beyond this particular receptor, the publication reports: SARS-CoV-2 specificity was not confirmed for the second-wave clones peaking on day 37. Some responding clones were found in pre-infection memory, which suggests that pre-existing cross-reactive memory T cells took part in the SARS-CoV-2 response. Clones that contracted from day 15 to 85 showed balanced CD4/CD8 phenotypes, whereas a second wave of clones that expanded from day 15 to 37 leaned towards CD4+. The study included only a couple of mild cases, and larger cohorts that include severe cases with pre-infection samples were judged to be necessary. Contracting CD4+ clones turned up mainly in the CM and EM memory subsets, whereas EMRA was where CD8+ clones were enriched.

This clonotype was counted many times. Its antigen is not yet known. No much larger clonotype is one base removed from it; base qualities were not supplied. Ficoll-Paque density gradient centrifugation was the method used to isolate PBMCs. The sequencer listed for this sample is Illumina NovaSeq 6000. TCRalpha and TCRbeta cDNA libraries were built by 5'RACE with constant-segment primers, adding sample barcodes and unique molecular identifiers. RNA was extracted from every sample with Trizol reagent. Library amplification was performed in two PCR steps, and a second sample barcode and Illumina TruSeq adapters were introduced in the second step. The libraries were sequenced on an Illumina NovaSeq using 2 x 150 bp paired-end reads. For the original study's pipeline: With migec v1.2.7, reads were demultiplexed and then collapsed into UMI-guided consensus sequences. Using mixcr v2.1.11, the UMI consensuses were aligned to TRA and TRB V and J templates and assembled into clonotypes. A clonotype was counted as expanded or contracted only if both edgeR and NoisET called the change significant, with noise models trained on biological replicates. For edgeR calls, the cutoffs were a false discovery rate-adjusted p below 0.01 and a log2 fold-change threshold of 1. PCA with hierarchical clustering of max-normalized trajectories of the 1000 most abundant clonotypes was used as exploratory dynamics analysis. Separately sequenced CD4+ and CD8+ repertoires were used to assign a CD4 or CD8 phenotype to each responding clone. Clones were called with MiXCR by TCRdb after fastp trimmed the public reads at Q25, and only in-frame beta chains were retained. For every CDR3 protein sequence, its rows merge into one entry that carries the most common genes and DNA. These V and J calls derive from TCRdb rather than the authors' analysis. This sample lists roughly 310,000 distinct CDR3 sequences; about 15% were detected once. About a fifth of the sample lies in the top ten.

The junction shows trimming of 10 bases on V and 3 bases on J, plus 18 bases between the germline ends. The germline V gene specifies MNHNS as CDR1 and SASEGT as CDR2. The CDR3 spans 14 residues, from the cysteine through the phenylalanine. Only CDR3 DNA is held: 42 bases, read in frame from base 1. The receptor comes from a man between 18 and 35 years old who had mild COVID-19 (a few samples of this study predate the infection). The sample titles of this study are shuffled in the database, so cell type and time point are left out; the donor was told from shared clones. The sequenced sample was PBMCs or a T cell subset sorted from them (not recorded which). The chain uses TRBV6-1 and TRBJ1-1, with no confidently assigned D gene. The CDR3 region reads CATDSKETHTEAFF. The nucleotide sequence is TGTGCCACCGACTCCAAGGAGACCCACACTGAAGCTTTCTTT.